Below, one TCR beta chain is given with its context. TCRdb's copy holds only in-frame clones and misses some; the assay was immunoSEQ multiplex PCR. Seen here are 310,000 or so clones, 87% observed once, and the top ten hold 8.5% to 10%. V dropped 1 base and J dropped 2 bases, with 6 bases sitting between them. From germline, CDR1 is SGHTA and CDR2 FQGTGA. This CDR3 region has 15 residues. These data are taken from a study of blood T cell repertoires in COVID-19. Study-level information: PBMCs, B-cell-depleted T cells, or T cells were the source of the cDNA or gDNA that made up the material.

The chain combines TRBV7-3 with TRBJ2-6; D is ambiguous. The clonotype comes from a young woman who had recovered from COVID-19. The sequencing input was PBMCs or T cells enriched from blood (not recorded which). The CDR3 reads CASSLSSPGANVLTF. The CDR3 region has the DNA TGTGCCAGCAGCTTAAGTAGCCCTGGGGCCAACGTCCTGACTTTC. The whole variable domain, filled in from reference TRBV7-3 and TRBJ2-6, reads GAGVSQTPSNKVTEKGKYVELRCDPISGHTALYWYRQSLGQGPEFLIYFQGTGAADDSGLPNDRFFAVRPEGSVSTLKIQRTERGDSAVYLCASSLSSPGANVLTFGAGSRLTVL.